Included here is one TCR beta chain sequence, with context. The antigen remains unidentified. The record originates from a study of T-cell memory formation after mild COVID-19. With 0 bases removed from V and 7 bases from J, the gap between germline ends came to 11 bases. The germline gives CDR1 SGHNT, CDR2 YYREEE (reference sequence). There are 14 residues in the CDR3. Researchers used 5'RACE with constant-segment primers to make TCR alpha and TCR beta cDNA libraries that carry sample barcodes and UMIs. In TCRdb, the 5' RACE reads were re-called with MiXCR into one record per CDR3 protein. The table includes about 110,000 distinct CDR3 sequences, over 15% detected once. General observations from the study: Contracting clones from day 15 to 85 showed balanced CD4/CD8; later expanders favored CD4+. A subset of responding clones appeared in pre-infection memory, suggesting cross-reactive memory joined.

V usage is TRBV5-4 and J usage is TRBJ2-1; a weak D match, TRBD2 (5 bases). The material sequenced was PBMCs or a T cell subset sorted from them (not recorded which). This sequence was found in a man younger than 35 who had mild COVID-19 (a few samples of this study predate the infection). Cell type and time point are not known. CDR3 sequence (DNA): TGTGCCAGCAGCTTGGACGGGGTCGGTAATGAGCAGTTCTTC. Translating it yields CASSLDGVGNEQFF.